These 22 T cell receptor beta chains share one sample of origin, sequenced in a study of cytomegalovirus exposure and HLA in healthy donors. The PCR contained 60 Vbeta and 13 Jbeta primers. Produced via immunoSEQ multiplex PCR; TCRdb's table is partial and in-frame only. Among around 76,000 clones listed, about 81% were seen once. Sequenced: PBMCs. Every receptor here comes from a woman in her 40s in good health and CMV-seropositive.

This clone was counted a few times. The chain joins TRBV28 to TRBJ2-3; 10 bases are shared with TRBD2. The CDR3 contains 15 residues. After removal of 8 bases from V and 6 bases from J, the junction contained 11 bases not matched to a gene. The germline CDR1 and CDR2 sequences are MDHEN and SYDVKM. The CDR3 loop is CASLGLADIRDTQYF. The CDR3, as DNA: TGTGCCAGCCTAGGACTAGCGGACATTAGGGATACGCAGTATTTT.

The CDR3 loop reads CSVLTLAGVSYEQYF. CDR3 DNA sequence: TGCAGCGTCCTTACCCTTGCCGGAGTGTCCTACGAGCAGTACTTC. The chain recombines TRBV29-1 with TRBJ2-7, with no clear D. V was cut by 6 bases and J by 1 base, with 19 bases left in between. The germline V gene encodes CDR1 SQVTM and CDR2 ANQGSEA. The CDR3 is 15 amino acids.

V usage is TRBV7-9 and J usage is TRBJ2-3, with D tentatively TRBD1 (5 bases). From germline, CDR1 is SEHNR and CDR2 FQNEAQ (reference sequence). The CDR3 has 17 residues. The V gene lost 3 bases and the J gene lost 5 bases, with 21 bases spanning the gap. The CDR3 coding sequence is TGTGCCAGCAGCTTCGCCTCTTTGATAGGGGTGAAAGATACGCAGTATTTT. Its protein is CASSFASLIGVKDTQYF.

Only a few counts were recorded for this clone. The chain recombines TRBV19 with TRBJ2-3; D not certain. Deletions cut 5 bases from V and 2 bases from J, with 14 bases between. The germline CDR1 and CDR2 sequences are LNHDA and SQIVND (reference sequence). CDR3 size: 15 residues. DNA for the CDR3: TGTGCCAGTAGTCCCTTAACGGTCCCCACAGATACGCAGTATTTT. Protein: CASSPLTVPTDTQYF.

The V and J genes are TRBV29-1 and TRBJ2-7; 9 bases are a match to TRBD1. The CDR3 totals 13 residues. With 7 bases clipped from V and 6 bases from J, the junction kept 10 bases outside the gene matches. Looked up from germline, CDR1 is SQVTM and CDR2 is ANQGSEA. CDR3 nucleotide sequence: TGCAGCGGTGGGGACAGGGCAGGCGGCGAGCAGTACTTC. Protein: CSGGDRAGGEQYF.

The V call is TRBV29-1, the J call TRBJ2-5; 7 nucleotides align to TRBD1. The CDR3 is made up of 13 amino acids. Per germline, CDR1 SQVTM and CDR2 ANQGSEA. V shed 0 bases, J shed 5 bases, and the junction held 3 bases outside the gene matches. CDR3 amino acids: CSVEEGGGETQYF. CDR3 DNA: TGCAGCGTTGAAGAAGGGGGCGGCGAGACCCAGTACTTC.

Here the CDR3 DNA reads TGTGCCAGCAGCGTGGGACAGAAAGACTCACCCCTCCACTTT. As protein: CASSVGQKDSPLHF. This chain connects TRBV7-6 to TRBJ1-6; TRBD1 aligns across 7 bases. Germline V gives CDR1 SGHVS, CDR2 FNYEAQ. The CDR3 contains 14 residues. The V segment lost 5 bases and the J segment 10 bases; nucleotides outside the gene matches: 8.

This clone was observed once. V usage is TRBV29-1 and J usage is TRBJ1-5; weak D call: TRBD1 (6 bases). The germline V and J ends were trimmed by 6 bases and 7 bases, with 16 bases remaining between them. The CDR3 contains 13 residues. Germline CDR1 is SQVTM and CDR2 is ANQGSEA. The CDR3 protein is CSVSGGWGQPQHF. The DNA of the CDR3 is TGCAGCGTATCGGGGGGCTGGGGACAGCCCCAGCATTTT.

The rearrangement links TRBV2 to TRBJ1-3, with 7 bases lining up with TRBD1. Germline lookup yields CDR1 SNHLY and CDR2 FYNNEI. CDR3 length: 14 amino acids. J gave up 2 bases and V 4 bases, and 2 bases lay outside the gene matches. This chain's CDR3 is CASSGQGPGNTIYF. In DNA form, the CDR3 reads TGTGCCAGCAGTGGACAGGGACCTGGAAACACCATATATTTT.

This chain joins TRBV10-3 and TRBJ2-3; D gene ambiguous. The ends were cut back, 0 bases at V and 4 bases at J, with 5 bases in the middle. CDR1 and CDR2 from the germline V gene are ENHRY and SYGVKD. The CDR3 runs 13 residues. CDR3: CAISESAADTQYF. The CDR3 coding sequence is TGTGCCATCAGTGAGTCGGCGGCAGATACGCAGTATTTT.

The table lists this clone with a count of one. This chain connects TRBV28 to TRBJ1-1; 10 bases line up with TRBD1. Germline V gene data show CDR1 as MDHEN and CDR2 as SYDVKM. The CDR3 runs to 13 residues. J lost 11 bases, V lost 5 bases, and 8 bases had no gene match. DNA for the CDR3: TGTGCCAGCAGTCAACTTGACAGGGGGCGCGCTTTCTTT. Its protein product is CASSQLDRGRAFF. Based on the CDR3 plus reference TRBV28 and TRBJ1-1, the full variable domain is DVKVTQSSRYLVKRTGEKVFLECVQDMDHENMFWYRQDPGLGLRLIYFSYDVKMKEKGDIPEGYSVSREKKERFSLILESASTNQTSMYLCASSQLDRGRAFFGQGTRLTVV.

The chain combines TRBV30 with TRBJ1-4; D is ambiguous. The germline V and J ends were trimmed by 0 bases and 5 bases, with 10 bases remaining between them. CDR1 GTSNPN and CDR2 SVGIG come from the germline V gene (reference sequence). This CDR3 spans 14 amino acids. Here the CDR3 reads CAWSVTALNEKLFF. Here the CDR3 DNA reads TGTGCCTGGAGTGTAACAGCCTTAAATGAAAAACTGTTTTTT.

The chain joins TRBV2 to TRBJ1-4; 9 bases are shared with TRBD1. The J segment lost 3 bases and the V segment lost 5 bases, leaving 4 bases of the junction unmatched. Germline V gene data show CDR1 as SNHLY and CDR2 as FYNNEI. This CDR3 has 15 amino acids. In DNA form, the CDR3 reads TGTGCCAGCAGTTCCGGGACAGGGTCTAATGAAAAACTGTTTTTT. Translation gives CASSSGTGSNEKLFF.

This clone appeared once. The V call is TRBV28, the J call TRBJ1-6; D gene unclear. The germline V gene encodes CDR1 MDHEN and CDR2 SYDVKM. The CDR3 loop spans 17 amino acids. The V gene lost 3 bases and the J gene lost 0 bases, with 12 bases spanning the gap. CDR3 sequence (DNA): TGTGCCAGCAGTTTGGCCAGACTGAGCTCCTATAATTCACCCCTCCACTTT. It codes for CASSLARLSSYNSPLHF.

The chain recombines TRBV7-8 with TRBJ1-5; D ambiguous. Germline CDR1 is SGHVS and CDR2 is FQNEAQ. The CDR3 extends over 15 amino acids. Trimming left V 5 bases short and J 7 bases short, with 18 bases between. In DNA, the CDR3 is TGTGCCAGCAGCCCCGGGGTGGAGGGAGGCCAGCCCCAGCATTTT. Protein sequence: CASSPGVEGGQPQHF.

This CDR3 reads CASSFGRGRATEAFF. CDR3 coding DNA: TGTGCCAGCAGCTTTGGCAGGGGGCGGGCCACTGAAGCTTTCTTT. This sequence joins TRBV5-4 and TRBJ1-1, with 8 bases lining up with TRBD1. V shed 2 bases, J shed 4 bases, and the junction held 7 bases outside the gene matches. This CDR3 has 15 amino acids. Germline V lookup: CDR1 SGHNT, CDR2 YYREEE (reference sequence).

DNA for the CDR3: TGCAGCGTGAGGGACAACTCCTACGAGCAGTACTTC. This translates into CSVRDNSYEQYF. This sequence joins TRBV29-1 and TRBJ2-7, with D maybe TRBD1 (6 bases). V lost 6 bases, J lost 0 bases, and 9 bases lay in between. This CDR3 has 12 residues. Germline V gene data show CDR1 as SQVTM and CDR2 as ANQGSEA.

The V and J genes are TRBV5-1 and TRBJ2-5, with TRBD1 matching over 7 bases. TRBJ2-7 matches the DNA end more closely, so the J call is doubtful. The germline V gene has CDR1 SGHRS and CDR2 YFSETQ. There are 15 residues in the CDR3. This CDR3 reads CASSLGQQGWNEQYF. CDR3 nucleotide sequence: TGCGCCAGCAGCTTGGGTCAACAGGGGTGGAACGAGCAGTACTTC.

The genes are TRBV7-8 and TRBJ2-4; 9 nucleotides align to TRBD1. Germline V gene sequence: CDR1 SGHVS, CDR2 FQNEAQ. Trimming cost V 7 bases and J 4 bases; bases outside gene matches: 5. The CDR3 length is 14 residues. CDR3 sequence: CASTRTGAKNIQYF. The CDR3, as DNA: TGTGCCAGCACCCGGACAGGGGCAAAAAACATTCAGTACTTC.

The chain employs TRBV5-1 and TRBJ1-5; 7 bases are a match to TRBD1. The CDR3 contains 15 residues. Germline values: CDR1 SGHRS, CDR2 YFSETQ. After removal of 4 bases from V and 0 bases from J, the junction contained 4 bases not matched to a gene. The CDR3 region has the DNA TGCGCCAGCAGCCCTGGGGACAGTAGCAATCAGCCCCAGCATTTT. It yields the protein CASSPGDSSNQPQHF.

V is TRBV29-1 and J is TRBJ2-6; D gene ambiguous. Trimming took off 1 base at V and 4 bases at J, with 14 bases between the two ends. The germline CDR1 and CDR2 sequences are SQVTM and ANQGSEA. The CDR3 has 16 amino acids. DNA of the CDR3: TGCAGCGTTGAAGGATTTTCAGTAACCGGGGCCAACGTCCTGACTTTC. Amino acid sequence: CSVEGFSVTGANVLTF.

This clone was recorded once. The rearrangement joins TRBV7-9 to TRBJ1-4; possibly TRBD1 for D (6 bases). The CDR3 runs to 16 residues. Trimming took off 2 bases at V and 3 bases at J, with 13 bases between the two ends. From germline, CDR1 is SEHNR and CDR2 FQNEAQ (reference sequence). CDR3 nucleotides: TGTGCCAGCAGCTTAAACAGGGTGGCTGCTAATGAAAAACTGTTTTTT. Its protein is CASSLNRVAANEKLFF.